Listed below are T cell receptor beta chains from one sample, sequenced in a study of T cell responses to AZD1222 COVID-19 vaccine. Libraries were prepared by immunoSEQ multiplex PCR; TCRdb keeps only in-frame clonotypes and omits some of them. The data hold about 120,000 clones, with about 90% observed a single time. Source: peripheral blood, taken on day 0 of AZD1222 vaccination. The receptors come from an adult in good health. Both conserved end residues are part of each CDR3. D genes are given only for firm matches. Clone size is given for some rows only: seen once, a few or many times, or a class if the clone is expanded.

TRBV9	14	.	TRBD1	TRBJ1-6	TGTGCCAGCAGCGCCGGGACAGGGGGCTCACCCCTCCACTTT	CASSAGTGGSPLHF
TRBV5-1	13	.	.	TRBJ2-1	TGCGCCAGCAGCTTGAACCGATACAATGAGCAGTTCTTC	CASSLNRYNEQFF
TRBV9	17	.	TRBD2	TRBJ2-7	TGTGCCAGCAGTTCAAGGGTGGGGCTAGCGGGCTCCTACGAGCAGTACTTC	CASSSRVGLAGSYEQYF
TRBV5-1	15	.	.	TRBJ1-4	TGCGCCAGCAGCTTGGGGTCGGCAACTAATGAAAAACTGTTTTTT	CASSLGSATNEKLFF
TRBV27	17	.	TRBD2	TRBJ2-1	TGTGCCAGCAGTTCTAGCGGGAGGGCCTTCTCCTACAATGAGCAGTTCTTC	CASSSSGRAFSYNEQFF
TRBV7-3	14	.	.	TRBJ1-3	TGTGCCAGCAGCTTGGGGGGGTCTGGAAACACCATATATTTT	CASSLGGSGNTIYF
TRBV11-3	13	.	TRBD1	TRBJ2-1	TGTGCCAGCAGCCAAGGGACAGCCAATGAGCAGTTCTTC	CASSQGTANEQFF
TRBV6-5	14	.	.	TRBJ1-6	TGTGCCAGCAGTTACTCGGACGTGGATTCACCCCTCCACTTT	CASSYSDVDSPLHF
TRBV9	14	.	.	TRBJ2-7	TGTGCCAGCAGCCCCGGGGAGGGGGACTACGAGCAGTACTTC	CASSPGEGDYEQYF
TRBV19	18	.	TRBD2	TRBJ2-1	TGTGCCAGTAGTATAGATCTTGTGACTAGCGGTCGATACAATGAGCAGTTCTTC	CASSIDLVTSGRYNEQFF
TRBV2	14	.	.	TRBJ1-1	TGTGCCAGCAACGGGTTTGGGGGGAACACTGAAGCTTTCTTT	CASNGFGGNTEAFF
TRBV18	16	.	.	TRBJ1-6	TGTGCCAGCTCCCTGAGACAGGACCGTATCGTTTCACCCCTCCACTTT	CASSLRQDRIVSPLHF
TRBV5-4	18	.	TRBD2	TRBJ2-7	TGTGCCAGCAGCCCGGGACTAGCGGGAGGACGATCCTCCTACGAGCAGTACTTC	CASSPGLAGGRSSYEQYF
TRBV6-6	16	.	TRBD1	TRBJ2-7	TGTGCCAGCAGTTACGGGGACAGGGGTTTGCCCTACGAGCAGTACTTC	CASSYGDRGLPYEQYF
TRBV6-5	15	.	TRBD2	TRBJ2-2	TGTGCCAGCAGTACGCCGCGAGCGGGGGCCGGGGAGCTGTTTTTT	CASSTPRAGAGELFF
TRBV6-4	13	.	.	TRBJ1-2	TGTGCCAGCAGTGACTCCGAGGGGAGCGGCTACACCTTC	CASSDSEGSGYTF
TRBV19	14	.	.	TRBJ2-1	TGTGCCAGTAGTATATCCAGCTCCTACAATGAGCAGTTCTTC	CASSISSSYNEQFF
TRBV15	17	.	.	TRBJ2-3	TGTGCCACCAGCAGATATAGTACTGGCGGGGGCACAGATACGCAGTATTTT	CATSRYSTGGGTDTQYF
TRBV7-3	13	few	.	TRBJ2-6	TGTGCCAGCAGGAGCTCTGGGGCCAACGTCCTGACTTTC	CASRSSGANVLTF
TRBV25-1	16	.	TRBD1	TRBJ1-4	TGTGCCAGCAGTGCGACAGGGGGCGCGACTAATGAAAAACTGTTTTTT	CASSATGGATNEKLFF
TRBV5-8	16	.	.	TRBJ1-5	TGTGCCAGCAGCTTACGAGTGGAATTGAGCAATCAGCCCCAGCATTTT	CASSLRVELSNQPQHF
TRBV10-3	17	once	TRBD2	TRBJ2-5	TGTGCCATCAGACCCGGGACTAGCGGGAGTCCCCGAGAGACCCAGTACTTC	CAIRPGTSGSPRETQYF
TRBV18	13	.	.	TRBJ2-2	TGTGCCAGCTCACCTCGTGACACCGGGGAGCTGTTTTTT	CASSPRDTGELFF
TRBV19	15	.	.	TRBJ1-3	TGTGCCAGTAGAGGGGGGACGGCTTCTGGAAACACCATATATTTT	CASRGGTASGNTIYF
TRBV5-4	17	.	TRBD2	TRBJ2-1	TGTGCCAGCAGCCCGGCCGGCCTAGCGGGACCCTACAATGAGCAGTTCTTC	CASSPAGLAGPYNEQFF
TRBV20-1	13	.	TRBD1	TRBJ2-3	TGCAGTGCTAGTGGACAGGGGCCAGATACGCAGTATTTT	CSASGQGPDTQYF
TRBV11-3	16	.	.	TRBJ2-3	TGTGCCAGCAGCTCAACCAAGGGGAGAATGCGGGATACGCAGTATTTT	CASSSTKGRMRDTQYF
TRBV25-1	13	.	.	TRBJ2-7	TGTGCCAGCAGTGAACCCAGGACGGGCGAGCAGTACTTC	CASSEPRTGEQYF
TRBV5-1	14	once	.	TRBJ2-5	TGCGCCAGCAGCTATGGACCCGAGGGTGAGACCCAGTACTTC	CASSYGPEGETQYF
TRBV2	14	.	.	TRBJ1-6	TGTGCCAGCTCGTTGGGGGCAGGGAATTCACCCCTCCACTTT	CASSLGAGNSPLHF
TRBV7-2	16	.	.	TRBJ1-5	TGTGCCAGCAGCTTAATGCTACAGGAGTTCGGTCAGCCCCAGCATTTT	CASSLMLQEFGQPQHF
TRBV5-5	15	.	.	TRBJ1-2	TGTGCCAGCAGCAGGGACCCCGGGTTAAATAGAGGCTACACCTTC	CASSRDPGLNRGYTF
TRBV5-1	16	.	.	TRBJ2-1	TGCGCCAGCAGCTGGGGACCTATCAGCTCCTACAATGAGCAGTTCTTC	CASSWGPISSYNEQFF
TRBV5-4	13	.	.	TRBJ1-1	TGTGCCAGCAGCTTTGGACCTAACACTGAAGCTTTCTTT	CASSFGPNTEAFF
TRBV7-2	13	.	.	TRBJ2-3	TGTGCCAGCAGCTCCGACTATGTAGATACGCAGTATTTT	CASSSDYVDTQYF
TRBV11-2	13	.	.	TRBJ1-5	TGTGCCAGCAGCTTACGAACAGAACAGCCCCAGCATTTT	CASSLRTEQPQHF
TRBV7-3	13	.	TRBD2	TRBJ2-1	TGTGCCAGCAGCCGAGAGTCGGGGGGTGAGCAGTTCTTC	CASSRESGGEQFF
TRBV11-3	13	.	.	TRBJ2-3	TGTGCCAGCAGGGACCGCAGCACAGATACGCAGTATTTT	CASRDRSTDTQYF
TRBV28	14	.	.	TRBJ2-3	TGTGCCAGCAGTAGCTCGAGAGGTCGGGATACGCAGTATTTT	CASSSSRGRDTQYF
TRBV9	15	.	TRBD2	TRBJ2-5	TGTGCCAGCAGCCCCAGACTAGCGGGGGTTGAGACCCAGTACTTC	CASSPRLAGVETQYF
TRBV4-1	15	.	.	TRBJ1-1	TGCGCCAGCAGCCCCATAGGGAGGGCGTCCACTGAAGCTTTCTTT	CASSPIGRASTEAFF
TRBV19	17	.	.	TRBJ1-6	TGTGCCAGTAGTATAGACAGGACCAACGTGAGGAATTCACCCCTCCACTTT	CASSIDRTNVRNSPLHF
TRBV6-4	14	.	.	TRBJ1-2	TGTGCCAGCAGTCCCCTTCAGGGGATGGGCGGCTACACCTTC	CASSPLQGMGGYTF
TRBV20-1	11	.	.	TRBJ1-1	TGCAGTGTTGGGCGAAACCCTGAAGCTTTCTTT	CSVGRNPEAFF
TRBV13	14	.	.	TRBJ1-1	TGTGCCAGCAGACTAGGGACGGTGAACACTGAAGCTTTCTTT	CASRLGTVNTEAFF
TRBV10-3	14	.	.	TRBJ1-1	TGTGCCTCTAGAATTGCGCAGGGGAGGACTGAAGCTTTCTTT	CASRIAQGRTEAFF
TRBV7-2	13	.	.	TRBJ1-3	TGTGCCAACAGAAGGGGTGTAGGAAACACCATATATTTT	CANRRGVGNTIYF
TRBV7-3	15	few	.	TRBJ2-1	TGTGCCAGCAGCTTAGGTCAGGGGGAGGGTTATGAGCAGTTCTTC	CASSLGQGEGYEQFF
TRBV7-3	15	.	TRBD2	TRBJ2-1	TGTGCCAGCAGCTTGAGTCTAGCGGGATACAATGAGCAGTTCTTC	CASSLSLAGYNEQFF
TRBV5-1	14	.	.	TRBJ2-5	TGCGCCAGCAGGTCCAAGGACAAGCAAGAGACCCAGTACTTC	CASRSKDKQETQYF
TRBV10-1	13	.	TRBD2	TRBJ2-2	TGCGCCAGCAAGCGGGGGGACACCGGGGAGCTGTTTTTT	CASKRGDTGELFF